The 26 T cell receptor beta chains below all came from one sample that was sequenced in a study of T cells in Graves' hyperthyroidism and ophthalmopathy. RNA transcripts yielded amplified TCR beta CDR3 regions. HTBI primers drove first-round RT-PCR of the TCR CDR3. TCRdb re-called the multiplex PCR reads through MiXCR, storing one row per CDR3 protein. The table lists 300,000 to 400,000 distinct CDR3 sequences, roughly 21% of them singletons. Sequenced material: blood. The receptors originated from a woman aged 45-65 years with Graves' hyperthyroidism.

This clonotype was seen ten or more times. The chain links TRBV24-1 to TRBJ2-2, with unresolved D. V lost 4 bases and J 6 bases, leaving 11 bases between the germline ends. The CDR3 extends over 14 amino acids. Germline V gene data show CDR1 as KGHDR and CDR2 as SFDVKD. The CDR3 reads CATSDTQHPGELFF. In DNA, the CDR3 is TGTGCCACCAGTGACACACAGCATCCCGGGGAGCTGTTTTTT.

This clonotype was seen more than once but under ten times. V usage is TRBV7-9 and J usage is TRBJ2-4; D is perhaps TRBD2 (7 bases). Germline V gives CDR1 SEHNR, CDR2 FQNEAQ (reference sequence). The CDR3 runs 16 residues. V was pared by 4 bases and J by 2 bases, with 15 bases between. CDR3 sequence: CASSYYGGAPKNIQYF. CDR3 coding DNA: TGTGCCAGCAGCTATTATGGGGGGGCGCCCAAAAACATTCAGTACTTC.

The CDR3 loop is CSVSTVTGETQYF. The CDR3, as DNA: TGCAGCGTTTCAACCGTGACAGGAGAGACCCAGTACTTC. This sequence joins TRBV29-1 and TRBJ2-5; D might be TRBD1 (6 bases). The CDR3 loop spans 13 amino acids. The V gene lost 5 bases and the J gene lost 4 bases, with 14 bases spanning the gap. The germline V gene encodes CDR1 SQVTM and CDR2 ANQGSEA.

This clonotype was counted at least ten times. V is TRBV5-1 and J is TRBJ2-1, with a possible D match to TRBD2 (6 bases). The CDR3 spans 14 residues. V was clipped by 3 bases and J by 7 bases, with 14 bases between them. CDR1 and CDR2 from the germline V gene are SGHRS and YFSETQ. CDR3 sequence (DNA): TGCGCCAGCAGCTACCGGGACTTGGGGAATGAGCAGTTCTTC. Translated, it gives CASSYRDLGNEQFF.

The sample holds many counts of this clonotype. This chain links TRBV15 with TRBJ2-1; 7 bases map to TRBD1. The V gene's germline CDR1 is LNHNV and CDR2 YYDKDF (reference sequence). The V gene end was trimmed by 5 bases and the J gene end by 1 base; junction bases not matched to a gene: 11. This CDR3 spans 17 amino acids. CDR3 nucleotide sequence: TGTGCCACCAGCTGGAAGCGACAGGGATCGTCCTACAATGAGCAGTTCTTC. Translating gives CATSWKRQGSSYNEQFF.

This chain joins TRBV20-1 and TRBJ1-3; D unresolved. The V gene lost 5 bases and the J gene lost 0 bases, with 14 bases spanning the gap. The CDR3 consists of 15 residues. Germline V gives CDR1 DFQATT, CDR2 SNEGSKA (reference sequence). CDR3 sequence reads: CSAGTPRNSGNTIYF. The DNA of the CDR3 is TGCAGTGCTGGTACCCCTCGGAACTCTGGAAACACCATATATTTT.

Concerning this clonotype itself: A read error may be the cause here, since a much bigger clone is one base away. V and J are TRBV3-1 and TRBJ2-1, with TRBD1 as a possible D gene (6 bases). Looked up from germline, CDR1 is LGHDT and CDR2 is YNNKEL (reference sequence). The CDR3 contains 18 residues. DNA for the CDR3: TGTGCCAGCGGCCAGTTCCTCAGGGGCATCCACTCCTACAATGAGCAGTTCTTC. Translating gives CASGQFLRGIHSYNEQFF.

Ten or more counts support this clonotype. The chain employs TRBV7-8 and TRBJ2-7; D is ambiguous. This CDR3 comprises 13 residues. Trimming stripped 1 base from V and 4 bases from J, with 8 bases between. Per the germline V gene, CDR1 is SGHVS and CDR2 is FQNEAQ. The CDR3 reads CASSLDRQYEQYF. The CDR3 nucleotides are TGTGCCAGCAGCTTAGATCGCCAGTACGAGCAGTACTTC.

The genes are TRBV5-6 and TRBJ2-3; possibly TRBD2 for D (5 bases). V gave up 4 bases and J gave up 1 base, with 16 bases separating them. CDR3 size: 16 residues. The germline CDR1 and CDR2 sequences are SGHDT and YYEEEE. The CDR3 coding sequence is TGTGCCAGCAGCGCCGGACTGGCCCGGGGCACAGATACGCAGTATTTT. This translates into CASSAGLARGTDTQYF.

This clonotype was counted many times. V is TRBV11-1 and J is TRBJ1-1; TRBD1 aligns across 9 bases. Germline loops: CDR1 SGHAT, CDR2 FQDESV (reference sequence). The CDR3 consists of 17 residues. V dropped 5 bases and J dropped 6; count of bases not matched to a gene: 16. This CDR3 reads CASSPRRLTGGLAEAFF. The CDR3 DNA reads as TGTGCCAGCAGCCCCCGAAGACTGACAGGGGGTTTGGCTGAAGCTTTCTTT.

Details on this clonotype: A much larger clone lies one base from this, so it may be a read error. The chain recombines TRBV29-1 with TRBJ1-4; TRBD1 matches 10 bases. The CDR3 loop spans 15 amino acids. The germline CDR1 and CDR2 sequences are SQVTM and ANQGSEA. The CDR3 spells CNVKDRGPPNEKLFF. For the CDR3, the DNA is TGCAACGTAAAAGACAGGGGGCCACCTAATGAAAAACTGTTTTTT.

This clonotype was seen many times. The rearrangement joins TRBV10-2 to TRBJ2-3; D is uncertain. Germline V gene data show CDR1 as WSHSY and CDR2 as SAAADI. The CDR3 is 14 amino acids. V was pared by 10 bases and J by 0 bases, with 14 bases between. The chain's CDR3 is CATTPGHSTDTQYF. Here the CDR3 DNA reads TGCGCCACCACCCCCGGCCATAGCACAGATACGCAGTATTTT.

The chain has TRBV4-1 and TRBJ2-3; D uncertain. V was shortened by 3 bases and J by 3 bases, with 7 bases between the two germline ends. The CDR3 is 13 amino acids. The germline gives CDR1 MGHRA, CDR2 YSYEKL. In nucleotides, the CDR3 is TGCGCCAGCAGCCACCTGGGGACAGATACGCAGTATTTT. Translation: CASSHLGTDTQYF.

This clonotype has at least ten counts. The rearrangement uses TRBV12-3 or TRBV12-4 and TRBJ2-3, with D possibly TRBD2 on 6 matching bases. Between the trimmed V and J ends, which lost 1 base and 5 bases, there was a span of 13 bases. The CDR3 is 15 residues long. Here the CDR3 DNA reads TGTGCCAGCAGTTTAGTCGGGAGAGCGGTAGATACGCAGTATTTT. It codes for CASSLVGRAVDTQYF.

This clonotype came up many times. The V call is TRBV18, the J call TRBJ2-7; D is perhaps TRBD1 (5 bases). The V gene's germline CDR1 is KGHSH and CDR2 LQKENI. The germline V and J ends were trimmed by 3 bases and 0 bases, with 9 bases remaining between them. This CDR3 has 14 amino acids. The DNA for the CDR3 is TGTGCCAGCTCACCCACCAGGGACTCCTACGAGCAGTACTTC. It encodes CASSPTRDSYEQYF.

This clonotype occurred many times. The chain is built from TRBV7-8 and TRBJ2-5, with 8 bases matching TRBD2. The CDR3 runs to 14 residues. Germline V gene data show CDR1 as SGHVS and CDR2 as FQNEAQ. The V segment lost 5 bases and the J segment 3 bases; nucleotides outside the gene matches: 5. The CDR3 bases are TGTGCCAGCAGCCTCCCGGGACTAGAAGAGACCCAGTACTTC. Translated, it gives CASSLPGLEETQYF. Supplemented by reference TRBV7-8 and TRBJ2-5, the full variable domain reads GAGVSQSPRYKVAKRGQDVALRCDPISGHVSLFWYQQALGQGPEFLTYFQNEAQLDKSGLPSDRFFAERPEGSVSTLKIQRTQQEDSAVYLCASSLPGLEETQYFGPGTRLLVL.

V gene TRBV2 combines with J gene TRBJ1-5, with 12 bases identical to TRBD1. Germline V gene sequence: CDR1 SNHLY, CDR2 FYNNEI. J lost 6 bases, V lost 7 bases, and 10 bases had no gene match. CDR3 length equals 16 residues. Here the CDR3 DNA reads TGTGCCAGCAAGGAAGGGACAGGGGGCGGCGGTCAGCCCCAGCATTTT. Amino acid sequence: CASKEGTGGGGQPQHF.

This chain joins TRBV4-1 and TRBJ2-5; D remains ambiguous. V was shortened by 5 bases and J by 5 bases, with 15 bases between the two germline ends. CDR1 and CDR2 (germline): MGHRA, YSYEKL. This CDR3 contains 14 residues. CDR3: CASSFQIDRETQYF. The DNA for the CDR3 is TGCGCCAGCAGCTTCCAGATCGATCGGGAGACCCAGTACTTC.

In its sample, this clonotype was seen many times. The chain couples TRBV6-1 to TRBJ2-7, with unresolved D. Trimming took 1 base from V and 3 from J, leaving 16 bases between them. This CDR3 comprises 16 residues. Germline loops: CDR1 MNHNS, CDR2 SASEGT. CDR3 region: CASSEEVTRLNYEQYF. CDR3 in DNA: TGTGCCAGCAGTGAAGAAGTCACCCGGTTAAACTACGAGCAGTACTTC.

The V and J genes are TRBV11-3 and TRBJ1-2; D unclear. The CDR3 runs to 15 residues. The V gene lost 1 base and the J gene lost 2 bases, with 11 bases spanning the gap. From germline, CDR1 is SGHNT and CDR2 YENEEA. The DNA of the CDR3 is TGTGCCAGCAGCTTAGTACCGGAACCCAACTATGGCTACACCTTC. Its translation: CASSLVPEPNYGYTF.

This clonotype occurred many times. CDR3 protein: CASSLSGLINEQFF. The CDR3 coding sequence is TGTGCCAGCAGTTTAAGCGGGTTGATCAATGAGCAGTTCTTC. The chain joins TRBV12-3 or TRBV12-4 to TRBJ2-1; the D gene is possibly TRBD2 (6 bases). The CDR3 spans 14 residues. The ends were cut back, 2 bases at V and 6 bases at J, with 11 bases in the middle.

V is TRBV30 and J is TRBJ2-1, with 10 bases fitting TRBD2. Germline values: CDR1 GTSNPN, CDR2 SVGIG (reference sequence). CDR3 length: 13 amino acids. The CDR3 bases are TGTGCTTGCACTAGCGGGACCTACAATGAGCAGTTCTTC. Amino acids: CACTSGTYNEQFF.

This clonotype was seen repeatedly, ten times or more. The CDR3 region is CSASRSGRTNEQFF. The CDR3 DNA is TGCAGTGCTAGTCGTAGCGGGAGAACAAATGAGCAGTTCTTC. V usage is TRBV20-1 and J usage is TRBJ2-1; TRBD2 matches 9 bases. Germline CDR1 is DFQATT and CDR2 is SNEGSKA (reference sequence). After removal of 3 bases from V and 7 bases from J, the junction contained 7 bases not matched to a gene. The CDR3 has 14 residues.

The genes are TRBV30 and TRBJ2-3; D possibly corresponds to TRBD2 (6 bases). V was shortened by 0 bases and J by 1 base, with 11 bases between the two germline ends. The CDR3 is made up of 15 amino acids. CDR1 and CDR2 from the germline V gene are GTSNPN and SVGIG (reference sequence). CDR3 amino acids: CAWSVLRGGTDTQYF. The CDR3, as DNA: TGTGCCTGGAGTGTCTTGCGGGGAGGCACAGATACGCAGTATTTT.

This clonotype was seen repeatedly, ten times or more. V and J are TRBV24-1 and TRBJ2-6, with TRBD1 identical over 9 bases. From germline, CDR1 is KGHDR and CDR2 SFDVKD. Losses at the gene ends were 3 bases for V and 0 bases for J; bases not matched to a gene: 2. The CDR3 consists of 17 residues. CDR3 sequence reads: CATSDGQGFSGANVLTF. DNA of the CDR3: TGTGCCACCAGTGATGGACAGGGGTTCTCTGGGGCCAACGTCCTGACTTTC.

There are many counts of this clonotype. The chain employs TRBV7-9 and TRBJ2-2; unclear D gene. Trimming stripped 7 bases from V and 7 bases from J, with 7 bases between. The CDR3 sequence is 11 residues long. Germline V lookup: CDR1 SEHNR, CDR2 FQNEAQ (reference sequence). The CDR3 coding sequence is TGTGCCAGCACCTTTTTCGGGGAGCTGTTTTTT. It encodes CASTFFGELFF.